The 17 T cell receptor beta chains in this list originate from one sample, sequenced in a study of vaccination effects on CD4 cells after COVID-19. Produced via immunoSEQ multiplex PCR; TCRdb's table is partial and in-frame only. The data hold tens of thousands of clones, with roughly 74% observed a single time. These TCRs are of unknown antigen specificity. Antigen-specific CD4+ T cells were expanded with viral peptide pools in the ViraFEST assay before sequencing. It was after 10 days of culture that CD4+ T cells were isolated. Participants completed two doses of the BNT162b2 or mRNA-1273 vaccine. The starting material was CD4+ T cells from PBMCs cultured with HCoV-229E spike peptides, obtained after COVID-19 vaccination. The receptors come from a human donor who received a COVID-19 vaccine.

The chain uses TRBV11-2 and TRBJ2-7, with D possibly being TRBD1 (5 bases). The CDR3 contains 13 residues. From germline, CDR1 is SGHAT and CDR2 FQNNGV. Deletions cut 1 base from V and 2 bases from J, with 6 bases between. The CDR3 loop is CASSLGRAYEQYV. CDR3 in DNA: TGTGCCAGCAGCTTAGGCAGGGCCTACGAGCAGTACGTC.

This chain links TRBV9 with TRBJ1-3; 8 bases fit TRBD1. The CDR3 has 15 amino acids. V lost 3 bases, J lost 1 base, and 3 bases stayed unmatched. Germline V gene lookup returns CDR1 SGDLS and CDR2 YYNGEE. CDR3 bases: TGTGCCAGCAGCGCCCAGGGGGCATCTGGAAACACCATATATTTT. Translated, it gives CASSAQGASGNTIYF.

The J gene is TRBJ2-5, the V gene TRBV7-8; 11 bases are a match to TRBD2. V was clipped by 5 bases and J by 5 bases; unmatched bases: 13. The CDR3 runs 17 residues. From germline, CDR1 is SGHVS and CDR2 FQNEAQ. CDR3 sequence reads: CASSQGNSGGAGETQYF. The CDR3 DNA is TGTGCCAGCAGCCAGGGGAATAGCGGGGGGGCGGGTGAGACCCAGTACTTC.

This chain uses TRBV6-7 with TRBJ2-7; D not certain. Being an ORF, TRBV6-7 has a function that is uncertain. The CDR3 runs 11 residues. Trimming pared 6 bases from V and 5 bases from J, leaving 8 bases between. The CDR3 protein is CASRPVHEQYV. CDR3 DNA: TGTGCCAGCAGGCCAGTGCACGAGCAGTACGTC.

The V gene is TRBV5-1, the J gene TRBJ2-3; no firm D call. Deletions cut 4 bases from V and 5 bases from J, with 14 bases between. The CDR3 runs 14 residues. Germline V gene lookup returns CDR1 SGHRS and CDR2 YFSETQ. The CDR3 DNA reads TGCGCCAGCAGCCCCAGTTTGGGCATAGATACGCAGTATTTT. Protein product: CASSPSLGIDTQYF.

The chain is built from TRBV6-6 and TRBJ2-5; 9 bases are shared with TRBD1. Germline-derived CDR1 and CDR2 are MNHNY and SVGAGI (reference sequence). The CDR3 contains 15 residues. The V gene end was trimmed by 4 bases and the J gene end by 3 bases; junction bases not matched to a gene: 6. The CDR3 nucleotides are TGTGCCAGCAGTTCCCAGGGACAGGGTGAAGAGACCCAGTACTTC. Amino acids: CASSSQGQGEETQYF.

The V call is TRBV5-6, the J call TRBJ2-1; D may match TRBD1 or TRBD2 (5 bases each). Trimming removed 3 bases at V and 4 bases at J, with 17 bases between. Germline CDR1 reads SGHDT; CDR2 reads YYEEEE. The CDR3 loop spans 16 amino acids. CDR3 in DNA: TGTGCCAGCAGCTGGAGGACAAGCCTTCCATACAATGAGCAGTTCTTC. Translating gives CASSWRTSLPYNEQFF.

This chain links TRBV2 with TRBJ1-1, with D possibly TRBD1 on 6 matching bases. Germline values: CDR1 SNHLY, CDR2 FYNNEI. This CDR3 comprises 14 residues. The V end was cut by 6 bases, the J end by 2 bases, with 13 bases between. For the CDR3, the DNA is TGTGCCAGCAGAAACGGGGGGGCTAACACTGAAGCTTTCTTT. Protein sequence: CASRNGGANTEAFF.

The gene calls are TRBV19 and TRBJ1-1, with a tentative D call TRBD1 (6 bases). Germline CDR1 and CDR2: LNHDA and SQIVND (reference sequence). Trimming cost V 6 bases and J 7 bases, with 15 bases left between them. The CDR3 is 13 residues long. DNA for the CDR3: TGTGCCAGTAGAACAGACAGGCTTTATGAAGCTTTCTTT. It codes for CASRTDRLYEAFF.

In DNA, the CDR3 is TGTGCCACCAGCAGAGGAGGAAAAGGTCTCACCGGGGAGCTGTTTTTT. Translating it yields CATSRGGKGLTGELFF. The J gene is TRBJ2-2, the V gene TRBV15; D unresolved. V was trimmed by 1 base and J by 4 bases, leaving 13 bases between them. The CDR3 runs to 16 residues. Germline V gene lookup returns CDR1 LNHNV and CDR2 YYDKDF (reference sequence).

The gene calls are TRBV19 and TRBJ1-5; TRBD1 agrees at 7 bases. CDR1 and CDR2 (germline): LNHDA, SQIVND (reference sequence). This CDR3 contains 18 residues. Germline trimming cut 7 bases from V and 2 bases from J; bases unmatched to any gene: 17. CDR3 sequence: CASTKQGQPTEGNQPQHF. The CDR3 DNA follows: TGTGCCAGTACCAAACAGGGACAGCCGACCGAGGGCAATCAGCCCCAGCATTTT.

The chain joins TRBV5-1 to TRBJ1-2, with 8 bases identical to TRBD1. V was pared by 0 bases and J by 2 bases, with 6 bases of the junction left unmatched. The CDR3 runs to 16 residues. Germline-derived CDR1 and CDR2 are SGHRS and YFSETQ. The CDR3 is CASSLVGQGANYGYTF. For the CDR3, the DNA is TGCGCCAGCAGCTTGGTAGGCCAGGGGGCGAACTATGGCTACACCTTC.

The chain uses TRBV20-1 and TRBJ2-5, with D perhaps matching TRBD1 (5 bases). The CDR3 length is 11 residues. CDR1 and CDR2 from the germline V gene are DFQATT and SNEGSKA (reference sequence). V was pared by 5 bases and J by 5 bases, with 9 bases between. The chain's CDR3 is CSALRVETQYF. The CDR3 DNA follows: TGCAGTGCTCTCAGGGTCGAGACCCAGTACTTC.

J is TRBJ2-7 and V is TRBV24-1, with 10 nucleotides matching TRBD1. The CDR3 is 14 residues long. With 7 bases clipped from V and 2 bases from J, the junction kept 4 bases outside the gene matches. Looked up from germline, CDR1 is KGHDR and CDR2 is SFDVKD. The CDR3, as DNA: TGTGCCACCAGCCGGGACAGGGGTACCTACGAGCAGTACGTC. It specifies CATSRDRGTYEQYV.

CDR3 nucleotides: TGTGCCAGCAGTTACGACACAGGACAGGGTCACTATGGCTACACCTTC. It yields the protein CASSYDTGQGHYGYTF. V gene TRBV6-5 combines with J gene TRBJ1-2; 8 nucleotides agree with TRBD1. Looked up from germline, CDR1 is MNHEY and CDR2 is SVGAGI. V shed 2 bases, J shed 3 bases, and the junction held 8 bases outside the gene matches. CDR3 length: 16 amino acids.

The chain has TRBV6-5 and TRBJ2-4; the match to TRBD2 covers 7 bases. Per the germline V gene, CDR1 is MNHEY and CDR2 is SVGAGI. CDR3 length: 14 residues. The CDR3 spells CACSQAGRRNIQYF. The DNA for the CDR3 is TGTGCTTGCTCCCAAGCGGGGAGGAGGAACATTCAGTACTTC.

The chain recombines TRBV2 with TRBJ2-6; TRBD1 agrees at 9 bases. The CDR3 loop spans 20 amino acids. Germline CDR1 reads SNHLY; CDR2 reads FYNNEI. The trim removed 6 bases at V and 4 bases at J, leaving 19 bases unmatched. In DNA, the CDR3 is TGTGCCAGCAGCTCCCCCTCCGGGACAGGGTTGTTTCTGGGGGCCAACGTCCTGACTTTC. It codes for CASSSPSGTGLFLGANVLTF.